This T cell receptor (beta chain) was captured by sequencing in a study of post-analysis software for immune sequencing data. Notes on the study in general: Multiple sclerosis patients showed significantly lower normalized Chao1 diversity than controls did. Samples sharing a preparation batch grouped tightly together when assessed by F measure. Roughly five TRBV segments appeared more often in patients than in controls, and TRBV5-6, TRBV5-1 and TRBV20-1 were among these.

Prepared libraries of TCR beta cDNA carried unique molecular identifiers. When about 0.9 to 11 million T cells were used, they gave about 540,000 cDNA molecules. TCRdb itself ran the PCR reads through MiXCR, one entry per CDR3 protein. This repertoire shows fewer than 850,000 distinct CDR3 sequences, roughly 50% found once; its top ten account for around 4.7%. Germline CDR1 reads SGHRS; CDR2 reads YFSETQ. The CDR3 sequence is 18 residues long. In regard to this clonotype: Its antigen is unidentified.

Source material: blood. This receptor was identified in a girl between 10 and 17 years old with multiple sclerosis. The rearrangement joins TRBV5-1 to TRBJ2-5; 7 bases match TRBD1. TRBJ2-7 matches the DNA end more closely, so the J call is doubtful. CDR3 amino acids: CASSLGQGDKGPLYEQYF. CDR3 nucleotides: TGCGCCAGCAGCTTGGGGCAGGGGGATAAGGGACCTCTATACGAGCAGTACTTC.